These T cell receptor beta chains were read from a single sample in a study of regulatory T cells in long-lasting Graves disease. TCRdb called the multiplex PCR reads again in MiXCR, with one record for every CDR3 protein. Of around 430,000 distinct CDR3 sequences listed, approximately 22% are singletons. The specimen comprised peripheral blood mononuclear cells (PBMCs), sampled when the disease was refractory, from a patient treated with antithyroid drugs. The receptors stem from a female donor with Graves disease. The CDR3 runs from the conserved cysteine through the conserved F or W. D genes are given only for firm matches. Part of the rows lack a size; the others show once, few, many or a class for expanded clones.

TRBV5-1,-,TRBJ2-5,-,CASGASRETQYF,TGCGCCAGCGGGGCTAGCCGGGAGACCCAGTACTTC
TRBV10-3,-,TRBJ2-5,many,CAISEANQRSETQYF,TGTGCCATCAGTGAGGCGAACCAAAGGTCCGAGACCCAGTACTTC
TRBV29-1,TRBD2,TRBJ2-2,few,CSVGTSGGGELFF,TGCAGCGTTGGGACTAGCGGCGGAGGGGAGCTGTTTTTT
TRBV19,-,TRBJ1-5,-,CASSPTVLNQPQHF,TGTGCCAGTAGTCCAACAGTGTTAAATCAGCCCCAGCATTTT
TRBV6-2/TRBV6-3,-,TRBJ1-5,few,CASSYSGEDQPQHF,TGTGCCAGCAGTTACTCGGGGGAAGATCAGCCCCAGCATTTT
TRBV28,-,TRBJ2-7,many,CASSFRVRNYEQYF,TGTGCCAGCAGTTTTAGGGTCAGAAATTACGAGCAGTACTTC
TRBV18,-,TRBJ2-5,few,CASSPSPLGQETQYF,TGTGCCAGCTCACCAAGCCCCTTAGGACAAGAGACCCAGTACTTC
TRBV7-9,-,TRBJ2-7,few,CASSFWDEQYF,TGTGCCAGCAGCTTTTGGGACGAGCAGTACTTC
TRBV29-1,-,TRBJ1-1,few,CSVEDLGELETEAFF,TGCAGCGTTGAAGATCTGGGGGAGTTAGAGACTGAAGCTTTCTTT
TRBV5-1,-,TRBJ1-1,many,CASSLKGGITEAFF,TGCGCCAGCAGCTTGAAGGGGGGGATCACTGAAGCTTTCTTT
TRBV6-5,TRBD1,TRBJ1-4,-,CASSWGQGSNEKLFF,TGTGCCAGCAGTTGGGGACAGGGGTCTAATGAAAAACTGTTTTTT
TRBV6-4,TRBD2,TRBJ2-7,-,CASSDGEGLGGLSLSEQYF,TGTGCCAGCAGTGACGGAGAGGGTTTGGGGGGGTTGTCTTTGAGTGAGCAGTACTTC
TRBV12-3/TRBV12-4,-,TRBJ1-3,few,CASSPRQLGNTIYF,TGTGCCAGCAGTCCCCGACAGCTTGGAAACACCATATATTTT
TRBV28,-,TRBJ1-1,many,CASSYGVSTEAFF,TGTGCCAGCAGTTACGGCGTGAGCACTGAAGCTTTCTTT
TRBV6-2/TRBV6-3,TRBD1,TRBJ1-1,-,CASSYSKLRQGRAEAFF,TGTGCCAGCAGTTACTCTAAACTACGACAGGGAAGGGCTGAAGCTTTCTTT
TRBV7-8,-,TRBJ1-6,many,CASSLGLRRSYNSPLHF,TGTGCCAGCAGCTTAGGCCTACGGAGATCCTATAATTCACCCCTCCACTTT
TRBV6-1,-,TRBJ1-6,few,CASRVGVRDSPLHF,TGTGCCAGCAGGGTCGGAGTACGGGATTCACCCCTCCACTTT
TRBV20-1,TRBD1,TRBJ1-2,many,CSASKQGAQKGGYTF,TGCAGTGCTAGCAAACAGGGGGCGCAAAAGGGTGGCTACACCTTC
TRBV5-1,-,TRBJ2-5,-,CASNNQDSRQETQYF,TGCGCCAGCAATAACCAAGACAGCCGACAAGAGACCCAGTACTTC
TRBV2,-,TRBJ1-5,many,CASNPGYNQPQHF,TGTGCCAGCAACCCAGGTTACAATCAGCCCCAGCATTTT
TRBV28,-,TRBJ1-2,many,CASSANGLTNYGYTF,TGTGCCAGCAGTGCGAACGGACTGACTAACTATGGCTACACCTTC
TRBV11-3,TRBD1,TRBJ1-6,once,CASSLVTGLSPLHF,TGTGCCAGCAGCTTAGTGACAGGGCTCTCACCCCTCCACTTT
TRBV6-1,TRBD1,TRBJ1-2,many,CASTHPVPAGGHYGYTF,TGTGCCAGCACCCACCCTGTCCCGGCAGGGGGCCACTATGGCTACACCTTC
TRBV11-1,TRBD1,TRBJ2-2,-,CASSLGLWDRGTGELFF,TGTGCCAGCAGCTTGGGTTTATGGGACAGGGGAACCGGGGAGCTGTTTTTT
TRBV28,-,TRBJ1-2,many,CASRGVGDRGYTF,TGTGCCAGCAGGGGGGTCGGGGACCGAGGCTACACCTTC
TRBV6-1,-,TRBJ1-1,many,CASSQRVTGPRNTEAFF,TGTGCCAGCAGTCAACGAGTCACAGGGCCCCGGAACACTGAAGCTTTCTTT
TRBV28,-,TRBJ2-7,many,CASTLSGLTYEQYF,TGTGCCAGCACCTTAAGCGGACTAACCTACGAGCAGTACTTC
TRBV18,-,TRBJ1-1,many,CASSQGAEAFF,TGTGCCAGCTCACAAGGGGCTGAAGCTTTCTTT
TRBV20-1,-,TRBJ2-5,-,CSASPPAREETQYF,TGCAGTGCTTCCCCTCCCGCCAGGGAGGAGACCCAGTACTTC
TRBV28,-,TRBJ2-7,many,CASRERSGIAEYF,TGTGCCAGCAGGGAAAGATCGGGAATTGCAGAGTACTTC
TRBV30,TRBD1,TRBJ1-2,many,CAWNSGGGYTF,TGTGCCTGGAACTCAGGGGGCGGCTACACCTTC
TRBV11-2,-,TRBJ2-3,-,CASLFYGDTQYF,TGTGCCAGCCTATTCTACGGGGATACGCAGTATTTT
TRBV11-3,TRBD1,TRBJ2-1,-,CASNSGQAPHSYNEQFF,TGTGCCAGCAACTCAGGACAGGCCCCCCACTCCTACAATGAGCAGTTCTTC
TRBV28,TRBD1,TRBJ1-5,many,CASSYRGNNQPQHF,TGTGCCAGCAGTTACAGGGGGAACAATCAGCCCCAGCATTTT
TRBV5-8,-,TRBJ2-5,few,CASSLYQQETQYF,TGTGCCAGCAGCTTGTACCAGCAAGAGACCCAGTACTTC
TRBV3-1,TRBD1,TRBJ1-1,many,CASSPRRGQGGTEAFF,TGTGCCAGCAGCCCCCGGAGGGGACAGGGAGGCACTGAAGCTTTCTTT
TRBV12-3/TRBV12-4,-,TRBJ1-5,few,CASTLSDQPQHF,TGTGCCAGCACCCTAAGCGATCAGCCCCAGCATTTT
TRBV7-2,TRBD2,TRBJ2-1,-,CASSFGLAYNEQFF,TGTGCCAGCAGCTTCGGACTAGCCTACAATGAGCAGTTCTTC
TRBV7-9,TRBD2,TRBJ2-2,-,CASSLGMGGRRTGELLF,TGTGCCAGCAGCTTAGGCATGGGAGGGCGACGGACCGGGGAGCTGCTTTTT
TRBV10-3,-,TRBJ1-5,many,CAITGGLDQPQHF,TGTGCCATCACGGGGGGGCTGGATCAGCCCCAGCATTTT
TRBV7-2,-,TRBJ1-2,many,CASSLWGSGYTF,TGTGCCAGCAGCTTGTGGGGTTCGGGCTACACCTTC
TRBV20-1,TRBD1,TRBJ2-2,few,CSATPTGVRTGELFF,TGCAGTGCCACCCCCACAGGGGTGCGGACCGGGGAGCTGTTTTTT
TRBV6-1,TRBD1,TRBJ1-1,many,CASSSGTGGSYWGTEAFF,TGTGCCAGCAGCAGCGGGACAGGGGGATCCTATTGGGGTACTGAAGCTTTCTTT